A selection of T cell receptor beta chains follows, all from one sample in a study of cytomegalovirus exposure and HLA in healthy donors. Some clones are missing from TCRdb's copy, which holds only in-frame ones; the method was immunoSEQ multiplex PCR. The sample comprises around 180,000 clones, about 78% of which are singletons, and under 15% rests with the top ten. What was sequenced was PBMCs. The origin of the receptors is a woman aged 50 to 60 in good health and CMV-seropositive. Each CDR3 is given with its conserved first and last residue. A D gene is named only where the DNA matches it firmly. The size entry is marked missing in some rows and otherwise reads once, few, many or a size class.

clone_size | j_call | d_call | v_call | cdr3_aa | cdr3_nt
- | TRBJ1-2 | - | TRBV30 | CAWSTPRVGYGYTF | TGTGCCTGGAGTACCCCAAGAGTCGGCTATGGCTACACCTTC
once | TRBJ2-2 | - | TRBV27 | CASSLDFSNTGELFF | TGTGCCAGCAGCTTAGACTTCTCGAACACCGGGGAGCTGTTTTTT
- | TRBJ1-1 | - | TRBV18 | CASSPVLVNTEAFF | TGTGCCAGCTCACCGGTTTTAGTGAACACTGAAGCTTTCTTT
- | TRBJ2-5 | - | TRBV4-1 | CASSQGGGGETQYF | TGCGCCAGCAGCCAAGGGGGGGGCGGCGAGACCCAGTACTTC
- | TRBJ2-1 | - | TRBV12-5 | CASGRAGENNEQFF | TGTGCTAGTGGTCGTGCAGGGGAGAACAATGAGCAGTTCTTC
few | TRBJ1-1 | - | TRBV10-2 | CASSDGGWTEAFF | TGCGCCAGCAGTGACGGGGGATGGACTGAAGCTTTCTTT
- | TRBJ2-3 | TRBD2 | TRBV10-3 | CAISRLAGGGDTQYF | TGTGCCATCAGTAGACTAGCGGGGGGCGGAGATACGCAGTATTTT
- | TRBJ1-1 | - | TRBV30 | CAWKDGGAPMNTEAFF | TGTGCCTGGAAGGATGGGGGCGCACCTATGAACACTGAAGCTTTCTTT
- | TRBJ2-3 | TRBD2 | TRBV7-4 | CASSLAGGPRTDTQYF | TGTGCCAGCAGCCTAGCGGGGGGGCCCCGGACAGATACGCAGTATTTT
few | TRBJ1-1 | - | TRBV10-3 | CAISESDTEAFF | TGTGCCATCAGTGAGTCCGACACTGAAGCTTTCTTT
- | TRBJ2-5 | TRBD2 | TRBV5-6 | CASSLLTGGWETQYF | TGTGCCAGCAGCTTGCTCACGGGGGGATGGGAGACCCAGTACTTC
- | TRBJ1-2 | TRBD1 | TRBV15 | CATSREGTGGGGYTF | TGTGCCACCAGCAGAGAAGGGACAGGGGGCGGGGGCTACACCTTC